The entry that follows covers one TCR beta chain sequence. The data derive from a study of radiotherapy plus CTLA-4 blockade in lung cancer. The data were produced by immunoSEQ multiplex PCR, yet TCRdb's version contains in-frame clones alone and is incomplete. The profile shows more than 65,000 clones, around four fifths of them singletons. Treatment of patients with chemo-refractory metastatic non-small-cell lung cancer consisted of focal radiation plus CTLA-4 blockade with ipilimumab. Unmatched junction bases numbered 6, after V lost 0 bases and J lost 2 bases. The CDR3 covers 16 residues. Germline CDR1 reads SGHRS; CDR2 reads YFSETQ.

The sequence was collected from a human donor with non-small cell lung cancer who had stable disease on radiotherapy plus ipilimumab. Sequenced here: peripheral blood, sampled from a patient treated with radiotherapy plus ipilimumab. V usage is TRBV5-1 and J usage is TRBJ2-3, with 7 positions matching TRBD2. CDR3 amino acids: CASSLVWGGTTDTQYF. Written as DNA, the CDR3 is TGCGCCAGCAGCTTGGTCTGGGGGGGGACCACAGATACGCAGTATTTT.